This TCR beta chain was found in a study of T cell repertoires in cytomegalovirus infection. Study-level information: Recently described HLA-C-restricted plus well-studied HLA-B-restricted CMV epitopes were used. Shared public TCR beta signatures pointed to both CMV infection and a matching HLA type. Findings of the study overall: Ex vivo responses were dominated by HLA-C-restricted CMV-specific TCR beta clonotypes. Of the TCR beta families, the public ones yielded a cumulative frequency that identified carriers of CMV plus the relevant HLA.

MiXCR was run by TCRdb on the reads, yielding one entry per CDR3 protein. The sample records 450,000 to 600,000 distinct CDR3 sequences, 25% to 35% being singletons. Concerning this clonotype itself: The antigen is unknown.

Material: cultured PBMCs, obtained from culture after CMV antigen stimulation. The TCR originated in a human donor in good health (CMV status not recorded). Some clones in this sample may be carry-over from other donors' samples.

The DNA for the CDR3 is TGTGCCAGCAGTTTAAGGGCTAGCGCGTACAATGAGCAGTTCTTC. Translated, it gives CASSLRASAYNEQFF. The chain has TRBV12-3 or TRBV12-4 and TRBJ2-1; the D gene is possibly TRBD2 (6 bases). Trimming pared 2 bases from V and 4 bases from J, leaving 12 bases between. The CDR3 is made up of 15 amino acids.